Listed below are T cell receptor beta chains from one sample, sequenced in a study of response to subunit inactivated influenza vaccine. From the RT-PCR reads, TCRdb called clonotypes with MiXCR, one entry per CDR3 protein. There are about 500,000 distinct CDR3 sequences in the sample; approximately 17% occur only once, and less than 4% lies in the top ten. The sequences come from CD4+ T cells sorted from PBMCs, collected less than 30 months after vaccination. These receptors were obtained from a man aged 45 to 70 who received an inactivated influenza vaccine. The CDR3 runs from the conserved cysteine through the conserved F or W. D genes are given only for firm matches. Only part of the rows carry a size: once, few, many, or a class if the clone is expanded.

J gene,V gene,D gene,clone size,CDR3 DNA,CDR3 protein
TRBJ2-3,TRBV9,TRBD2,-,TGTGCCAGCACAGTGGCGGGAGGGTACACAGATACGCAGTATTTT,CASTVAGGYTDTQYF
TRBJ1-5,TRBV4-2,-,-,TGTGCCAGCAGCCAAGATGGGCAGCTTCAGCCCCAGCATTTT,CASSQDGQLQPQHF
TRBJ1-5,TRBV20-1,-,many,TGCAGTGCTACAAATTCACGGGGGCACAATCAGCCCCAGCATTTT,CSATNSRGHNQPQHF
TRBJ2-3,TRBV27,-,-,TGTGCCAGCAGTTTAGTCCGCTACACAGATACGCAGTATTTT,CASSLVRYTDTQYF
TRBJ2-7,TRBV5-1,TRBD1,many,TGCGCCAGCAGCACAGGGACAGCCTACGAGCAGTACTTC,CASSTGTAYEQYF
TRBJ1-6,TRBV9,-,-,TGTGCCAGCAGCGTCGTGGTGGGTTCGTCCCTCCACTTT,CASSVVVGSSLHF
TRBJ1-1,TRBV6-5,-,few,TGTGCCAGCAGTTACTCGCCGCGGCACATCACTGAAGCTTTCTTT,CASSYSPRHITEAFF
TRBJ2-3,TRBV18,-,few,TGTGCCAGCTCACAGGAGTCGGATACGCAGTATTTT,CASSQESDTQYF
TRBJ2-1,TRBV20-1,-,-,TGCAGTGCCTTACCCCCGGGACCAATGATCAATGAGCAGTTCTTC,CSALPPGPMINEQFF
TRBJ2-1,TRBV19,-,-,TGTGCCAGTAGTATGAGAGCTAGCAGGAATGAGCAGTTCTTC,CASSMRASRNEQFF
TRBJ2-7,TRBV7-2,TRBD2,few,TGTGCCAGCAGCTACGGGACTAGCCAGTACTTC,CASSYGTSQYF
TRBJ2-5,TRBV20-1,-,-,TGCAGTGCTAGAGATTCGGCGGATATTCAAGAGACCCAGTACTTC,CSARDSADIQETQYF
TRBJ2-4,TRBV6-1,-,-,TGTACCAGTAAACAGGGATACATTCAGTACTTC,CTSKQGYIQYF
TRBJ2-1,TRBV15,-,few,TGTGCCACCAGCAGTCCTCCTAGCAATGAGCAGTTCTTC,CATSSPPSNEQFF
TRBJ2-7,TRBV25-1,TRBD1,-,TGTGCCAGCAGTGATCCCCGGACAGGGGGTAACGAGCAGTACTTC,CASSDPRTGGNEQYF